The rows below give T cell receptor beta chains drawn from one sample of a study of PD-1 blockade in classical Hodgkin lymphoma. The repertoire was sequenced with immunoSEQ multiplex PCR; TCRdb's copy has only in-frame clones and lacks some. The table records 15,000 to 20,000 clones, less than 90% of them present only once. The sample consisted of CD8+ T cells from blood, taken before the fourth cycle of nivolumab. All receptors come from a human donor with classical Hodgkin lymphoma. CDR3s include the opening cysteine and the closing phenylalanine or tryptophan.

V gene: TRBV27; J gene: TRBJ2-5; CDR3 protein: CASSPNVRGLAQETQYF
V gene: TRBV7-2; J gene: TRBJ2-1; CDR3 protein: CASSFLAVYNEQFF
V gene: TRBV9; J gene: TRBJ2-1; CDR3 protein: CASTEGTSGHNEQFF
V gene: TRBV5-6; J gene: TRBJ2-3; CDR3 protein: CASSLGTTTQYF
V gene: TRBV7-2; J gene: TRBJ1-2; CDR3 protein: CASSTDRVYDYGYTF
V gene: TRBV6-5; J gene: TRBJ2-7; CDR3 protein: CASSYSNGLAGTEQYF
V gene: TRBV11-1; J gene: TRBJ2-1; CDR3 protein: CASSLARTGGSNEQFF
V gene: TRBV9; J gene: TRBJ2-1; CDR3 protein: CASSDHIVFDDNEQFF
V gene: TRBV19; J gene: TRBJ2-7; CDR3 protein: CASTFGGSSYEQYF
V gene: TRBV6-5; J gene: TRBJ1-1; CDR3 protein: CASSYGSGGNTEAFF
V gene: TRBV10-3; J gene: TRBJ2-7; CDR3 protein: CAIRDGSTAYEQYF
V gene: TRBV15; J gene: TRBJ2-1; CDR3 protein: CATSNEVSYNEQFF
V gene: TRBV11-2; J gene: TRBJ2-7; CDR3 protein: CASSPRDRGYEQYF
V gene: TRBV7-8; J gene: TRBJ1-1; CDR3 protein: CASSINRGVHTEAFF
V gene: TRBV5-1; J gene: TRBJ1-2; CDR3 protein: CASSSWLGTNEGGYTF
V gene: TRBV10-3; J gene: TRBJ2-1; CDR3 protein: CAIKAALGQFF
V gene: TRBV11-2; J gene: TRBJ2-5; CDR3 protein: CASSLGSRSGETQHF
V gene: TRBV18; J gene: TRBJ2-3; CDR3 protein: CASSPGTGRTDTQYF
V gene: TRBV10-3; J gene: TRBJ2-7; CDR3 protein: CAISDFRQGLAYEQYF
V gene: TRBV5-6; J gene: TRBJ1-1; CDR3 protein: CATQTALNTEAFF
V gene: TRBV19; J gene: TRBJ2-3; CDR3 protein: CASSTQLAGEAVGTSTDTQYF
V gene: TRBV7-9; J gene: TRBJ1-1; CDR3 protein: CASSLELGTNTEAFF
V gene: TRBV28; J gene: TRBJ1-2; CDR3 protein: CASSSPAQGAANYGYTF
V gene: TRBV5-1; J gene: TRBJ2-1; CDR3 protein: CASSLARTSGFYEQFF
V gene: TRBV27; J gene: TRBJ2-1; CDR3 protein: CASSFTAGSYNEQFF
V gene: TRBV5-6; J gene: TRBJ2-5; CDR3 protein: CASSLGRETQYF
V gene: TRBV19; J gene: TRBJ2-7; CDR3 protein: CASSPTSGAYEQYF
V gene: TRBV19; J gene: TRBJ1-5; CDR3 protein: CASSTHGDRGINQPQHF
V gene: TRBV28; J gene: TRBJ2-3; CDR3 protein: CAAETSGSLETDTQYF
V gene: TRBV6-5; J gene: TRBJ2-7; CDR3 protein: CASSPGLRYEQYF
V gene: TRBV28; J gene: TRBJ1-1; CDR3 protein: CASSLQGASGTEAFF
V gene: TRBV28; J gene: TRBJ1-4; CDR3 protein: CASSLEFLGGSHEKLFF
V gene: TRBV6-6; J gene: TRBJ1-5; CDR3 protein: CASSYSQGYQPQHF
V gene: TRBV19; J gene: TRBJ2-7; CDR3 protein: CASSITGGSYEQYF
V gene: TRBV4-1; J gene: TRBJ2-7; CDR3 protein: CASSQVSSVSYEQYF
V gene: TRBV27; J gene: TRBJ2-7; CDR3 protein: CASSDAGNSGYEQYF
V gene: TRBV5-4; J gene: TRBJ1-3; CDR3 protein: CASSLDFSGNTIYF
V gene: TRBV4-1; J gene: TRBJ2-6; CDR3 protein: CASSQTGVTGANVLTF
V gene: TRBV6-1; J gene: TRBJ1-2; CDR3 protein: CATKGADYGYTF
V gene: TRBV28; J gene: TRBJ1-1; CDR3 protein: CASIAYKRTEAFF
V gene: TRBV30; J gene: TRBJ1-5; CDR3 protein: CAWSPPDLSNQPQHF
V gene: TRBV27; J gene: TRBJ2-7; CDR3 protein: CASGPAGSYEQYF
V gene: TRBV27; J gene: TRBJ2-1; CDR3 protein: CASSRHGIEQFF
V gene: TRBV6-5; J gene: TRBJ1-2; CDR3 protein: CASSYSDSALYGYTF
V gene: TRBV6-5; J gene: TRBJ2-5; CDR3 protein: CASSYPGGETQYF
V gene: TRBV10-1; J gene: TRBJ1-5; CDR3 protein: CASSDGLNQPQHF
V gene: TRBV29-1; J gene: TRBJ2-7; CDR3 protein: CSAASGSQYEQYF